This TCR beta chain originates from a study of beta chain features in type 1 diabetes. The CDR3 covers 12 residues. Between the trimmed V and J ends, which lost 8 bases and 1 base, there was a span of 9 bases. Germline CDR1 reads SQVTM; CDR2 reads ANQGSEA. TCRB transcripts that were expressed got sequenced, as all of the isolated RNA had been reverse transcribed. Assay: immunoSEQ multiplex PCR; the TCRdb copy retains only in-frame clones and omits some. The table records tens of thousands of clones, just under 50% of them present only once. This clone was seen only a few times. What it recognizes is unknown. Points from the study as a whole: Within each of all four CD4+ subsets, Type 1 diabetes patients had TCRB CDR3s that were moderately but significantly shorter. A pattern of fewer insertions and more deletions at VDJ junctions was seen in type 1 diabetes patients.

CD45RO/CCR7/CD25/CD127/CD95/CD27 sorting isolated CD4+ naive, central memory, regulatory and stem cell-like memory cells. V and J are TRBV29-1 and TRBJ2-1; D is ambiguous. This sequence was found in a man younger than 40 with type 1 diabetes. The sample was central memory CD4+ T cells from blood. In nucleotides, the CDR3 is TGCAGCATCCAGGCATCCTACAATGAGCAGTTCTTC. Residues: CSIQASYNEQFF.